This TCR beta chain was identified in a study of T cell responses to AZD1222 COVID-19 vaccine. Study-wide findings and caveats: Spike-specific TCR breadth and depth rose after two AZD1222 doses. A mostly white British donor set with more females was recruited, and clonal diversity was possibly underestimated. The peak T cell response came first, and repertoires were sampled only after it.

Concerning this clone itself: Its antigen remains unidentified.

Clones were sequenced by immunoSEQ multiplex PCR, and TCRdb holds only the in-frame ones, with some missing. The sample includes 150,000 or so clones, 70% to 90% of them seen just once. The CDR3 extends over 15 amino acids. The germline V gene encodes CDR1 KGHDR and CDR2 SFDVKD. The ends were cut back, 2 bases at V and 6 bases at J, with 14 bases in the middle. The sample consisted of peripheral blood, taken on day 0 of AZD1222 vaccination. The clonotype originates from an adult in good health. This chain joins TRBV24-1 and TRBJ2-3, with a possible D match to TRBD2 (5 bases). This CDR3 is CATSDYNWETDTQYF. The CDR3, as DNA: TGTGCCACCAGTGATTATAATTGGGAGACGGATACGCAGTATTTT.